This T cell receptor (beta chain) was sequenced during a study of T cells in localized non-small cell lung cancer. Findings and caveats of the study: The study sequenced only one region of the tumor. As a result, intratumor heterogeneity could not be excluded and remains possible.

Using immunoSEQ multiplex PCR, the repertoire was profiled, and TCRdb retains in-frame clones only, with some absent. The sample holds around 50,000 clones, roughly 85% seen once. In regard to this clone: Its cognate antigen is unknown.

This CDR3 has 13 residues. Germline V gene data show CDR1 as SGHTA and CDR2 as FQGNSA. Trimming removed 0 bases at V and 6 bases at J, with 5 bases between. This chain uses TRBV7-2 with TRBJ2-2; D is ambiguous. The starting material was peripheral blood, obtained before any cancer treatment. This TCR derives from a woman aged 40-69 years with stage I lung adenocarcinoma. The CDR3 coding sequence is TGTGCCAGCAGCTTAGCGGGGTCCGGGGAGCTGTTTTTT. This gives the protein CASSLAGSGELFF.